A single sample is the source of the 21 T cell receptor beta chains below, sequenced in a study of untreated major depressive disorder. Study outcomes and limitations: Compared with controls, depressed patients showed more TRBV05-01 (Vbeta 5.1) usage in CD4+ T cells.

Sequencing used immunoSEQ multiplex PCR; TCRdb keeps in-frame clones, though not all of them. Altogether more than 10,000 clones are present, around 90% being singletons, with the ten largest covering about 0.82%. These receptors are not linked to any known antigen. The sequencing sample was made of CD4+ T cells from PBMCs. These receptors were obtained from a young man with major depressive disorder.

The count of this clone is one. The chain uses TRBV6-5 and TRBJ2-7; D perhaps matches TRBD2 (5 bases). Per the germline V gene, CDR1 is MNHEY and CDR2 is SVGAGI. V lost 0 bases to trimming and J lost 1 base, with 7 bases between them. The CDR3 extends over 14 amino acids. CDR3 nucleotide sequence: TGTGCCAGCAGTTACTCCGGCGGGTCCTACGAGCAGTACTTC. It specifies CASSYSGGSYEQYF.

The rearrangement links TRBV6-6 to TRBJ2-2, with TRBD1 matching over 9 bases. The junction had 7 bases not matched to a gene; V was cut back by 10 bases and J by 1 base. Germline assignment: CDR1 MNHNY and CDR2 SVGAGI (reference sequence). CDR3 length equals 15 residues. CDR3 sequence (DNA): TGTGCCATCCAGGGACAGGGAATGAACACCGGGGAGCTGTTTTTT. This codes for CAIQGQGMNTGELFF.

CDR3 amino acids: CASSSGPHGPQHF. CDR3 nucleotides: TGTGCCAGCAGCTCGGGCCCCCATGGCCCCCAGCATTTT. The J gene is TRBJ1-5, the V gene TRBV5-6; D ambiguous. Germline values: CDR1 SGHDT, CDR2 YYEEEE. The CDR3 totals 13 residues. The V and J ends lost 3 bases and 10 bases respectively, with 14 bases between them.

The rearrangement joins TRBV7-9 to TRBJ2-5; perhaps D is TRBD1 or TRBD2 (5 bases each). The V end lost 5 bases, the J end lost 5 bases, and 21 bases lay between the germline ends. Germline CDR1 reads SEHNR; CDR2 reads FQNEAQ (reference sequence). The CDR3 covers 16 residues. This CDR3 reads CASSPRGDLHKETQYF. The CDR3 nucleotides read TGTGCCAGCAGCCCAAGAGGGGACCTACACAAGGAGACCCAGTACTTC.

The chain employs TRBV2 and TRBJ2-5, with TRBD1 as a possible D gene (6 bases). CDR3 length: 13 residues. Trimming removed 4 bases at V and 2 bases at J, with 8 bases between. CDR1 is SNHLY and CDR2 is FYNNEI in the germline V gene. The CDR3 region has the DNA TGTGCCAGCAGTGGGACAGTTCAAGAGACCCAGTACTTC. Its protein product is CASSGTVQETQYF.

This rearrangement joins TRBV5-4 to TRBJ2-2; D is uncertain. The V gene's germline CDR1 is SGHNT and CDR2 YYREEE (reference sequence). V gave up 3 bases and J gave up 3 bases, with 12 bases separating them. This CDR3 region has 15 residues. The CDR3 sequence is CASSSVNGHTGELFF. CDR3 nucleotide sequence: TGTGCCAGCAGCTCCGTTAACGGACACACCGGGGAGCTGTTTTTT. Full variable domain (missing parts from reference TRBV5-4 and TRBJ2-2): ETGVTQSPTHLIKTRGQQVTLRCSSQSGHNTVSWYQQALGQGPQFIFQYYREEENGRGNFPPRFSGLQFPNYSSELNVNALELDDSALYLCASSSVNGHTGELFFGEGSRLTVL.

The genes are TRBV28 and TRBJ2-7; TRBD2 might be the D (5 bases). The CDR3 extends over 12 amino acids. The germline V gene has CDR1 MDHEN and CDR2 SYDVKM. V was trimmed by 5 bases and J by 0 bases, leaving 5 bases between them. In nucleotides, the CDR3 is TGTGCCAGCAGTCGGGACTCCTACGAGCAGTACTTC. It encodes CASSRDSYEQYF.

The gene calls are TRBV7-3 and TRBJ2-1; TRBD1 is a possible D gene (5 bases). CDR1 and CDR2 from the germline V gene are SGHTA and FQGTGA. CDR3 length: 15 residues. Trimming removed 1 base from V and 5 bases from J, with 12 bases in between. CDR3 sequence: CASSLIGRVNNEQFF. The CDR3 DNA reads as TGTGCCAGCAGCTTAATTGGCAGGGTGAACAATGAGCAGTTCTTC.

The CDR3 spells CAIRGQGNTEAFF. DNA for the CDR3: TGTGCCATCAGGGGACAGGGGAACACTGAAGCTTTCTTT. The J gene is TRBJ1-1, the V gene TRBV10-3; TRBD1 matches at 9 bases. The junction had 0 bases not matched to a gene; V was cut back by 6 bases and J by 1 base. This CDR3 spans 13 amino acids. CDR1 ENHRY and CDR2 SYGVKD come from the germline V gene.

This chain links TRBV15 with TRBJ2-3, with D perhaps matching TRBD2 (5 bases). This CDR3 comprises 15 residues. V was cut by 4 bases and J by 2 bases, with 13 bases left in between. The V gene's germline CDR1 is LNHNV and CDR2 YYDKDF (reference sequence). CDR3: CATSIQRTPTDTQYF. The CDR3 DNA follows: TGTGCCACCAGCATCCAGCGGACCCCCACAGATACGCAGTATTTT.

The chain recombines TRBV10-3 with TRBJ1-1; D may be TRBD1 (5 bases). Germline assignment: CDR1 ENHRY and CDR2 SYGVKD. The V gene lost 10 bases and the J gene lost 5 bases, with 11 bases spanning the gap. The CDR3 totals 11 residues. The CDR3 loop reads CASRAGTEAFF. In DNA, the CDR3 is TGTGCCAGCAGGGCAGGAACTGAAGCTTTCTTT.

The genes are TRBV7-2 and TRBJ2-1; D is unresolved. This CDR3 is built from 14 residues. Germline V gene data show CDR1 as SGHTA and CDR2 as FQGNSA. Trimming took off 0 bases at V and 6 bases at J, with 9 bases between the two ends. The CDR3 is CASSLARNSNEQFF. CDR3 nucleotides: TGTGCCAGCAGCTTAGCCAGGAATTCCAATGAGCAGTTCTTC.

This chain connects TRBV5-4 to TRBJ1-3, with no clear D. V was cut by 1 base and J by 3 bases, with 5 bases left in between. This CDR3 is 13 amino acids long. Germline loops: CDR1 SGHNT, CDR2 YYREEE (reference sequence). CDR3 sequence reads: CASSLYGGNTIYF. CDR3 sequence (DNA): TGTGCCAGCAGCTTGTACGGTGGAAACACCATATATTTT.

The rearrangement links TRBV7-9 to TRBJ2-3; the D is unclear. This CDR3 region has 14 residues. Germline lookup yields CDR1 SEHNR and CDR2 FQNEAQ (reference sequence). V was shortened by 5 bases and J by 1 base, with 10 bases between the two germline ends. CDR3 nucleotides: TGTGCCAGCAGCCCAGCAGGTGGCACAGATACGCAGTATTTT. It specifies CASSPAGGTDTQYF.

The rearrangement joins TRBV10-3 to TRBJ1-2; D uncertain. The CDR3 sequence is 14 residues long. Germline lookup yields CDR1 ENHRY and CDR2 SYGVKD. V was pared by 4 bases and J by 0 bases, with 9 bases between. CDR3 sequence reads: CAISGDQANYGYTF. The CDR3 DNA reads TGTGCCATCAGTGGGGATCAAGCTAACTATGGCTACACCTTC.

V and J are TRBV7-6 and TRBJ2-1; no clear D. Trimming left V 0 bases short and J 0 bases short, with 9 bases between. Per the germline V gene, CDR1 is SGHVS and CDR2 is FNYEAQ. The CDR3 contains 16 residues. CDR3 loop: CASSLATGFSYNEQFF. CDR3 coding DNA: TGTGCCAGCAGCTTAGCGACCGGATTCTCCTACAATGAGCAGTTCTTC.

The chain recombines TRBV5-1 with TRBJ2-3; D call uncertain. The V gene lost 7 bases and the J gene lost 5 bases, with 20 bases spanning the gap. Per germline, CDR1 SGHRS and CDR2 YFSETQ. The CDR3 totals 15 residues. CDR3 DNA sequence: TGCGCCAGCCAGCTTGAGGTATTTCCAGGAGATACGCAGTATTTT. Its protein is CASQLEVFPGDTQYF.

Comment on this clone: The same CDR3 arises from other DNA sequences in this sample as well. The chain combines TRBV25-1 with TRBJ2-6, with 7 bases identical to TRBD1. Unmatched junction bases numbered 0, after V lost 4 bases and J lost 0 bases. This CDR3 region has 15 residues. Per germline, CDR1 MGHDK and CDR2 SYGVNS. CDR3 in DNA: TGTGCCAGCAGTGGACAGGGCTCTGGGGCCAACGTCCTGACTTTC. This codes for CASSGQGSGANVLTF.

CDR3 residues: CASSPTQAETQYF. The CDR3 nucleotides are TGTGCCAGCTCACCTACACAGGCGGAGACCCAGTACTTC. V gene TRBV18 combines with J gene TRBJ2-5, with D perhaps matching TRBD1 (5 bases). The CDR3 loop spans 13 amino acids. CDR1 is KGHSH and CDR2 is LQKENI in the germline V gene. The germline V and J ends were trimmed by 3 bases and 5 bases, with 10 bases remaining between them. Variable domain in full (rest from reference TRBV18 and TRBJ2-5): NAGVMQNPRHLVRRRGQEARLRCSPMKGHSHVYWYRQLPEEGLKFMVYLQKENIIDESGMPKERFSAEFPKEGPSILRIQQVVRGDSAAYFCASSPTQAETQYFGPGTRLLVL.

The chain joins TRBV7-9 to TRBJ1-2; 9 bases match TRBD1. Trimming cost V 6 bases and J 8 bases; bases outside gene matches: 10. The length of the CDR3 is 14 residues. CDR1 and CDR2 from the germline V gene are SEHNR and FQNEAQ (reference sequence). The CDR3 reads CASRQDRQGDGYTF. CDR3 DNA: TGTGCCAGCAGACAGGACAGACAGGGGGACGGCTACACCTTC.

This rearrangement joins TRBV5-1 to TRBJ1-2; D may be TRBD1 (5 bases). Germline CDR1 is SGHRS and CDR2 is YFSETQ. V shed 4 bases and J shed 4 bases, with 14 bases lying between them. CDR3 length equals 14 residues. The CDR3 protein is CASSAPGTGYGYTF. Written as DNA, the CDR3 is TGCGCCAGCAGCGCACCCGGGACGGGCTATGGCTACACCTTC.